Each of the 11 T cell receptor beta chains below was sequenced from the same sample in a study of shared clonotypes between healthy human individuals. Only CD45RO-negative cells positively selected for CCR7 counted as naive CD8 cells, so terminally differentiated effector memory CD45RA+ cells were excluded. Measured with immunoSEQ multiplex PCR; TCRdb has only the in-frame clones, and not every one. The profile shows about 2 million clones, less than 95% of them singletons. The sample consisted of naive CD8+ T cells sorted from blood. All receptors come from a man between 18 and 35 years old in good health.

This clone was found once. The CDR3, as DNA: TGTGCCAGCAGCCCACGGGGGCAGGCCAGCGCCGAGCAGTACTTC. Amino acid sequence: CASSPRGQASAEQYF. The chain joins TRBV7-9 to TRBJ2-7, with D perhaps matching TRBD1 or TRBD2 (6 bases each). The CDR3 is made up of 15 amino acids. Germline V gives CDR1 SEHNR, CDR2 FQNEAQ (reference sequence). Deletions cut 5 bases from V and 6 bases from J, with 20 bases between.

CDR3 bases: TGTGCCAGCAGAAGAACTAGCGGGGGACGCCAAGGCTACAATGAGCAGTTCTTC. This translates into CASRRTSGGRQGYNEQFF. This chain uses TRBV6-9 with TRBJ2-1, with 11 bases that match TRBD2. Per the germline V gene, CDR1 is MNHGY and CDR2 is SVAAGI. The trim removed 6 bases at V and 3 bases at J, leaving 13 bases unmatched. CDR3 length equals 18 residues.

The chain links TRBV30 to TRBJ2-7; D uncertain. The CDR3 is 14 residues long. V lost 8 bases and J 2 bases, leaving 19 bases between the germline ends. Germline V gene sequence: CDR1 GTSNPN, CDR2 SVGIG (reference sequence). CDR3 DNA sequence: TGTGCCATCATGGTGAGAGAAGCAGCCTACGAGCAGTACTTC. Protein sequence: CAIMVREAAYEQYF.

The count of this clone is one. The chain combines TRBV29-1 with TRBJ2-1; 7 bases line up with TRBD1. Germline V CDR1 and CDR2: SQVTM, ANQGSEA. V dropped 5 bases and J dropped 0; count of bases not matched to a gene: 7. The length of the CDR3 is 15 residues. CDR3 amino acids: CSVQGQASSYNEQFF. In DNA form, the CDR3 reads TGCAGCGTTCAAGGACAGGCGAGCTCCTACAATGAGCAGTTCTTC.

J is TRBJ2-5 and V is TRBV6-5, with 15 bases matching TRBD2. The CDR3 loop spans 15 amino acids. The trim removed 5 bases at V and 2 bases at J, leaving 0 bases unmatched. Germline assignment: CDR1 MNHEY and CDR2 SVGAGI. CDR3 nucleotides: TGTGCCAGCAGTGGACTAGCGGGGGGGCAAGAGACCCAGTACTTC. Its translation is CASSGLAGGQETQYF.

This clone was observed once. The chain uses TRBV7-2 and TRBJ1-1, with D perhaps TRBD1 (5 bases). The CDR3 covers 14 residues. V was clipped by 5 bases and J by 3 bases, with 13 bases between them. In germline, CDR1 is SGHTA, CDR2 FQGNSA. The CDR3 nucleotides read TGTGCCAGCAGCACGCAGGGCTGGGACACTGAAGCTTTCTTT. Its protein is CASSTQGWDTEAFF.

V and J are TRBV7-6 and TRBJ2-7; either TRBD1 or TRBD2 may supply D (5 bases each). V was clipped by 5 bases and J by 3 bases, with 17 bases between them. The CDR3 runs to 15 residues. Looked up from germline, CDR1 is SGHVS and CDR2 is FNYEAQ. The CDR3, as DNA: TGTGCCAGCAGCGTAGGGGTTGGGAGTAACTACGAGCAGTACTTC. The encoded protein is CASSVGVGSNYEQYF.

This sequence joins TRBV5-6 and TRBJ2-5; D is possibly TRBD1 or TRBD2 (5 bases each). V gave up 4 bases and J gave up 8 bases, with 12 bases separating them. Germline assignment: CDR1 SGHDT and CDR2 YYEEEE. The length of the CDR3 is 12 residues. CDR3: CASSTDWDTQYF. CDR3 coding DNA: TGTGCCAGCAGCACTGACTGGGACACCCAGTACTTC.

The rearrangement uses TRBV19 and TRBJ2-7, with D maybe TRBD2 (5 bases). CDR1 is LNHDA and CDR2 is SQIVND in the germline V gene (reference sequence). Trimming took 4 bases from V and 0 from J, leaving 10 bases between them. CDR3 length: 14 amino acids. The CDR3: CASSTGILSYEQYF. As DNA, the CDR3 is TGTGCCAGTAGTACCGGGATCCTCTCCTACGAGCAGTACTTC.

This chain links TRBV6-5 with TRBJ2-1; 10 bases align to TRBD2. Germline V lookup: CDR1 MNHEY, CDR2 SVGAGI. V dropped 6 bases and J dropped 8; count of bases not matched to a gene: 10. This CDR3 has 15 amino acids. CDR3 sequence reads: CASSSDASGSDEQFF. CDR3 sequence (DNA): TGTGCCAGCAGCTCAGACGCTAGCGGGAGCGATGAGCAGTTCTTC.

V is TRBV19 and J is TRBJ2-7; a possible D gene is TRBD1 (5 bases). Trimming removed 5 bases from V and 2 bases from J, with 10 bases in between. CDR1 and CDR2 (germline): LNHDA, SQIVND (reference sequence). The CDR3 spans 13 residues. CDR3 residues: CASSETEAYEQYF. In DNA, the CDR3 is TGTGCCAGTAGTGAGACAGAGGCCTACGAGCAGTACTTC.